These 15 T cell receptor beta chains were all obtained from the same sample, sequenced in a study of blood T cells in healthy people across ages. Combining a sample-barcoded 5' primer with a J-beta primer mix, a second PCR ran for roughly 7 to 12 cycles. TCRdb independently ran MiXCR on the 5' RACE reads; one entry per CDR3 protein. The table has around 900,000 distinct CDR3 sequences, 29% seen once. Sample: blood. All receptors come from a woman of 80 years or more in good health.

On this clonotype itself: It may be a read error: a sequence one base away is much more abundant. CDR3 residues: CASSGEPDRYF. CDR3 DNA: TGCGCCAGCTCTGGGGAGCCCGACAGGTACTTC. The chain employs TRBV10-1 and TRBJ2-5, with D perhaps TRBD1 or TRBD2 (5 bases each). Per germline, CDR1 WNHNN and CDR2 SYGVQD (reference sequence). The CDR3 is made up of 11 amino acids. V shed 8 bases and J shed 13 bases, with 17 bases lying between them.

J is TRBJ1-2 and V is TRBV10-3; 7 bases line up with TRBD1. CDR3 size: 13 residues. Germline values: CDR1 ENHRY, CDR2 SYGVKD. V lost 6 bases to trimming and J lost 8 bases; unmatched junction nucleotides: 9. The CDR3 loop is CAISESTGSGYTF. The CDR3 DNA follows: TGTGCCATCAGCGAATCGACAGGGAGCGGCTACACCTTC.

This chain joins TRBV2 and TRBJ2-1; weak D call: TRBD2 (7 bases). CDR3 length: 14 amino acids. V lost 8 bases, J lost 10 bases, and 21 bases lay in between. CDR1 and CDR2 from the germline V gene are SNHLY and FYNNEI. The DNA of the CDR3 is TGTGCCAGCGCCCTGGGGGGGCAAGCTGGGGAGCAGTTCTTC. Translation: CASALGGQAGEQFF.

Many counts were recorded for this clonotype. V and J are TRBV6-2 or TRBV6-3 and TRBJ2-1; D assignment may be TRBD1 or TRBD2 (5 bases each). The CDR3 loop spans 17 amino acids. Germline values: CDR1 MNHEY, CDR2 SVGEGT. Trimming removed 6 bases from V and 0 bases from J, with 18 bases in between. The CDR3 DNA is TGTGCCAGCAGCCCAAGGGACCGTTTGAGCTCCTACAATGAGCAGTTCTTC. The encoded protein is CASSPRDRLSSYNEQFF.

Worth noting for this clonotype: A much bigger clone sits one base away, suggesting this may be a read error. This chain links TRBV7-8 with TRBJ2-1; 8 bases fit TRBD2. The CDR3 has 14 amino acids. The V gene end was trimmed by 8 bases and the J gene end by 13 bases; junction bases not matched to a gene: 16. Germline CDR1 SGHVS, CDR2 FQNEAQ. CDR3 protein: CASHREGKGETQFF. The CDR3 bases are TGTGCCAGCCACCGGGAGGGGAAGGGAGAGACCCAGTTCTTC.

With regard to this clonotype: Possible read error: a much larger clone is one base away. V is TRBV7-9 and J is TRBJ2-1; unclear D gene. Looked up from germline, CDR1 is SEHNR and CDR2 is FQNEAQ (reference sequence). The CDR3 is 15 amino acids. The chain's CDR3 is CASGLLDHPYNEQFF. In DNA, the CDR3 is TGTGCCAGCGGCTTGCTTGATCATCCCTACAATGAGCAGTTCTTC.

This sequence joins TRBV29-1 and TRBJ2-7; the D is unclear. The CDR3 contains 14 residues. The germline V gene encodes CDR1 SQVTM and CDR2 ANQGSEA. The V end was cut by 5 bases, the J end by 0 bases, with 14 bases between. The CDR3 sequence is CSVSDFGSSYEQYF. DNA for the CDR3: TGCAGCGTTTCTGATTTTGGCAGCTCCTACGAGCAGTACTTC.

This clonotype was seen repeatedly, ten times or more. The chain is built from TRBV7-2 and TRBJ2-1; 10 positions match TRBD2. The junction had 5 bases not matched to a gene; V was cut back by 5 bases and J by 7 bases. The germline CDR1 and CDR2 sequences are SGHTA and FQGNSA. This CDR3 has 14 residues. The CDR3 DNA is TGTGCCAGCAGCCCGGGACTAGCGTGGAATGAGCAGTTCTTC. Translating it yields CASSPGLAWNEQFF.

This clonotype occurred a few times. V and J are TRBV20-1 and TRBJ2-1, with 8 bases fitting TRBD1. Germline CDR1 and CDR2: DFQATT and SNEGSKA (reference sequence). There are 15 residues in the CDR3. J lost 5 bases, V lost 6 bases, and 12 bases had no gene match. The CDR3 loop is CSASPWDRKHNEQFF. In DNA, the CDR3 is TGCAGTGCCTCGCCATGGGACAGGAAACACAATGAGCAGTTCTTC.

This clonotype has ten or more counts. The rearrangement uses TRBV12-3 or TRBV12-4 and TRBJ2-7; D unclear. Trimming cost V 6 bases and J 6 bases, with 12 bases left between them. CDR3 length: 12 residues. The CDR3 DNA reads TGTGCCAGCAGCTTGGCCCCGGGCGAGCAGTACTTC. This encodes CASSLAPGEQYF.

The rearrangement links TRBV6-2 or TRBV6-3 to TRBJ2-7; 7 bases agree with TRBD2. V lost 4 bases to trimming and J lost 0 bases; unmatched junction nucleotides: 6. CDR3 length equals 15 residues. Germline V CDR1 and CDR2: MNHEY, SVGEGT. The CDR3 loop is CASSFSGARSYEQYF. The CDR3 nucleotides read TGTGCCAGCAGTTTCAGCGGGGCGCGCTCCTACGAGCAGTACTTC.

This clonotype was seen at least ten times. The V call is TRBV7-2, the J call TRBJ2-3; D unclear. V shed 2 bases and J shed 3 bases, with 15 bases lying between them. CDR1 and CDR2 from the germline V gene are SGHTA and FQGNSA. This CDR3 contains 16 residues. The CDR3 DNA follows: TGTGCCAGCAGCTTAAAGAGTCGCATGCGAACAGATACGCAGTATTTT. It specifies CASSLKSRMRTDTQYF.

This clonotype was observed at least ten times. The chain recombines TRBV7-2 with TRBJ1-6; D unresolved. This CDR3 has 13 amino acids. Germline V gene lookup returns CDR1 SGHTA and CDR2 FQGNSA. Trimming took 5 bases from V and 9 from J, leaving 11 bases between them. The CDR3 coding sequence is TGTGCCAGCAGCCCCCGACAACGTTCACCCCTCCACTTT. Protein: CASSPRQRSPLHF.

Points on this clonotype: The junction departs from the called germline gene at one end, perhaps through a read error. The rearrangement links TRBV6-5 to TRBJ1-2; perhaps TRBD1 as D (5 bases). CDR1 is MNHEY and CDR2 is SVGAGI in the germline V gene. The CDR3 length is 14 residues. The CDR3 sequence is CAGRRLWDNYGYTF. The CDR3 nucleotides are TGTGCCGGCAGAAGGCTGTGGGACAACTATGGCTACACCTTC.

This clonotype was seen ten or more times. V is TRBV14 and J is TRBJ2-1; 8 positions agree with TRBD2. Looked up from germline, CDR1 is SGHDN and CDR2 is FVKESK. The CDR3 has 16 residues. Trimming at V came to 3 bases and at J to 2 bases, leaving 6 bases not matched to a gene. The DNA of the CDR3 is TGTGCCAGCAGCCAGGTAGCGGGGAGCGCCTACAATGAGCAGTTCTTC. It specifies CASSQVAGSAYNEQFF.